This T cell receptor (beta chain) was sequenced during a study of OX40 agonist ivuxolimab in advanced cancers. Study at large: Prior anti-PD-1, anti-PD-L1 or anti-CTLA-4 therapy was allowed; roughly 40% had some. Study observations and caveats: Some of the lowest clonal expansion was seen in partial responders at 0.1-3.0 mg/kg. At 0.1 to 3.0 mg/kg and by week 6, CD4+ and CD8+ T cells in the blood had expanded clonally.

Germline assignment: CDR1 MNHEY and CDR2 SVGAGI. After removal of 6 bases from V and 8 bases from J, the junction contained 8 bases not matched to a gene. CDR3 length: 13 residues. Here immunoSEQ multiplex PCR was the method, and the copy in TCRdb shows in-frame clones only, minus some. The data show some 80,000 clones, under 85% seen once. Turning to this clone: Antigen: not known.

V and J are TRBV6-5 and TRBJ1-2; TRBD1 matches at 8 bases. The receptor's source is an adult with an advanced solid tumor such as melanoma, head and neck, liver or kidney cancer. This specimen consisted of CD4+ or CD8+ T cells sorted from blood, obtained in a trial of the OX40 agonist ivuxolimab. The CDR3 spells CASRLGQGRGYTF. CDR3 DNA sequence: TGTGCCAGCAGACTCGGACAGGGTCGAGGCTACACCTTC.